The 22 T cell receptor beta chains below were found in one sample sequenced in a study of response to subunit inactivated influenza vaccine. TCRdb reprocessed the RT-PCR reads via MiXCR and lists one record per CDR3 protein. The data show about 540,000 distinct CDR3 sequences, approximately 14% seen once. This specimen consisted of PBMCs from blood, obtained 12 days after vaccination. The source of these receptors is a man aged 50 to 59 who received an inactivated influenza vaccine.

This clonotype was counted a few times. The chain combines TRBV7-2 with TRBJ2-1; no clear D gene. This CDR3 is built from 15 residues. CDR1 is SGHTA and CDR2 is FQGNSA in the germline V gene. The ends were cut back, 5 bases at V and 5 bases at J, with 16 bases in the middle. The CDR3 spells CASSPFDTTDNEQFF. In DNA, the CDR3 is TGTGCCAGCAGCCCTTTCGATACTACGGACAATGAGCAGTTCTTC.

The CDR3 region has the DNA TGCGCCAGCAGCTACCCGGGGACCGACTCCTACGAGCAGTACTTC. It specifies CASSYPGTDSYEQYF. The J gene is TRBJ2-7, the V gene TRBV5-1; D is possibly TRBD1 or TRBD2 (5 bases each). This CDR3 is 15 amino acids long. Trimming pared 3 bases from V and 0 bases from J, leaving 13 bases between. Germline assignment: CDR1 SGHRS and CDR2 YFSETQ.

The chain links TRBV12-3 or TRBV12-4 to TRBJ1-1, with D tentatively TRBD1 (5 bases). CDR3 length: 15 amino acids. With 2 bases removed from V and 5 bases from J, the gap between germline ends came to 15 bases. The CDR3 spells CASSLFGRAITEAFF. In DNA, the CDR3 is TGTGCCAGCAGTTTATTTGGCAGGGCGATAACTGAAGCTTTCTTT.

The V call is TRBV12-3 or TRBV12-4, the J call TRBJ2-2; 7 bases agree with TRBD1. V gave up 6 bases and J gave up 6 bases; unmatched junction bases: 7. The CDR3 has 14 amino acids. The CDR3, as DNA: TGTGCCAGCAGGCCCAAGACAGGGCCCGGGGAGCTGTTTTTT. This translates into CASRPKTGPGELFF.

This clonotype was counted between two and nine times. The CDR3 loop reads CASSGIARSSYNEQFF. In DNA, the CDR3 is TGTGCCAGCAGCGGGATAGCGAGGAGCTCCTACAATGAGCAGTTCTTC. The rearrangement joins TRBV5-6 to TRBJ2-1; D possibly corresponds to TRBD2 (5 bases). Trimming pared 4 bases from V and 0 bases from J, leaving 14 bases between. The CDR3 runs 16 residues. CDR1 and CDR2 (germline): SGHDT, YYEEEE. The variable domain in full, with the rest retrieved from reference TRBV5-6 and TRBJ2-1, is DAGVTQSPTHLIKTRGQQVTLRCSPKSGHDTVSWYQQALGQGPQFIFQYYEEEERQRGNFPDRFSGHQFPNYSSELNVNALLLGDSALYLCASSGIARSSYNEQFFGPGTRLTVL.

The CDR3 region has the DNA TGTGCCAGCAGCCCGACTAGGGGAATGGCAGATACGCAGTATTTT. It yields the protein CASSPTRGMADTQYF. The chain couples TRBV7-9 to TRBJ2-3; TRBD2 is a possible D gene (6 bases). Trimming pared 5 bases from V and 4 bases from J, leaving 16 bases between. CDR1 is SEHNR and CDR2 is FQNEAQ in the germline V gene (reference sequence). This CDR3 has 15 amino acids.

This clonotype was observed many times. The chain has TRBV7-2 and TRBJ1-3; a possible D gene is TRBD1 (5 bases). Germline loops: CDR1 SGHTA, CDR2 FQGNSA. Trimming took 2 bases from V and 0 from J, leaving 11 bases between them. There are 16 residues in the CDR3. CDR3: CASSLQQVHSGNTIYF. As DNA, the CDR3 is TGTGCCAGCAGCTTACAACAGGTTCACTCTGGAAACACCATATATTTT. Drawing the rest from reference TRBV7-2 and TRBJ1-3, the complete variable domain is GAGVSQSPSNKVTEKGKDVELRCDPISGHTALYWYRQSLGQGLEFLIYFQGNSAPDKSGLPSDRFSAERTGGSVSTLTIQRTQQEDSAVYLCASSLQQVHSGNTIYFGEGSWLTVV.

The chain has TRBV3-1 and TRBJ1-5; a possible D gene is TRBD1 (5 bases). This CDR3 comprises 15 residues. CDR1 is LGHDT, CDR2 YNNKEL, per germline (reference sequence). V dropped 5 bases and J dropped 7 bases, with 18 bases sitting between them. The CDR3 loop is CASSEAPGTTQPQHF. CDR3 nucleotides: TGTGCCAGCAGCGAAGCCCCCGGGACGACCCAGCCCCAGCATTTT.

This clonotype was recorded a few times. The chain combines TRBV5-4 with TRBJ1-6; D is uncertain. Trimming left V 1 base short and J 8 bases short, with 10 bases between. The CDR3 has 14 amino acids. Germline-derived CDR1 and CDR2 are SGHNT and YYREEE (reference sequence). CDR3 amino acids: CASSLRNSDSPLHF. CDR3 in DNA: TGTGCCAGCAGCTTGCGAAACAGTGATTCACCCCTCCACTTT.

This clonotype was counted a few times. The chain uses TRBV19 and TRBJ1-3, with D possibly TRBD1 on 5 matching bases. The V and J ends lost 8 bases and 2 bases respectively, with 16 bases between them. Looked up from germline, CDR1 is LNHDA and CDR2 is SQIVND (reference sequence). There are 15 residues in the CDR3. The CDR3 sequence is CASRQSGTAGNTIYF. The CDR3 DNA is TGTGCCAGTCGCCAATCCGGGACGGCTGGAAACACCATATATTTT.

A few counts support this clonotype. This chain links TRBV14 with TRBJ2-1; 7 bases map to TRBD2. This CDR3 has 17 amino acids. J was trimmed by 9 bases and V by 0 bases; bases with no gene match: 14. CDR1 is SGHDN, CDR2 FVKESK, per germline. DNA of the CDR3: TGTGCCAGCAGCCAAGATTTATCGAGCGGGGTCGGGAGTGAGCAGTTCTTC. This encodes CASSQDLSSGVGSEQFF.

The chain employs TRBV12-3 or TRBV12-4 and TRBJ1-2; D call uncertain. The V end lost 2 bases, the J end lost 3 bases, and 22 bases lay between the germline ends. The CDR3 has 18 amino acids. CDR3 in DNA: TGTGCCAGCAGTTTACGGGCGTGGGCAGTCGGTAGAGACTATGGCTACACCTTC. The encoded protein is CASSLRAWAVGRDYGYTF.

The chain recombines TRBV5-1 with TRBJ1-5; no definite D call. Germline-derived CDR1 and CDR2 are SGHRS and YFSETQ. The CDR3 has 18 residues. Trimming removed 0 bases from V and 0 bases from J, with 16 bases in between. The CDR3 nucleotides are TGCGCCAGCAGCTTGGCTCCGGGTGGCGGGGATAGCAATCAGCCCCAGCATTTT. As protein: CASSLAPGGGDSNQPQHF. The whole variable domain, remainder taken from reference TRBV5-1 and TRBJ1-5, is KAGVTQTPRYLIKTRGQQVTLSCSPISGHRSVSWYQQTPGQGLQFLFEYFSETQRNKGNFPGRFSGRQFSNSRSEMNVSTLELGDSALYLCASSLAPGGGDSNQPQHFGDGTRLSIL.

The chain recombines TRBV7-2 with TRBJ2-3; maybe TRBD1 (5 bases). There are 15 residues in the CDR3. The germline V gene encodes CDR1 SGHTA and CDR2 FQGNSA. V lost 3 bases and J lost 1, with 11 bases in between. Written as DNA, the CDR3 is TGTGCCAGCAGCTTTACAGGTTTTGGCACAGATACGCAGTATTTT. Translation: CASSFTGFGTDTQYF.

For the CDR3, the DNA is TGTGCCAGCGCAACCTCCATCAAGAACACTGAAGCTTTCTTT. Amino acids: CASATSIKNTEAFF. The chain joins TRBV28 to TRBJ1-1; D is ambiguous. Germline lookup yields CDR1 MDHEN and CDR2 SYDVKM. The CDR3 runs to 14 residues. Trimming removed 8 bases from V and 1 base from J, with 14 bases in between.

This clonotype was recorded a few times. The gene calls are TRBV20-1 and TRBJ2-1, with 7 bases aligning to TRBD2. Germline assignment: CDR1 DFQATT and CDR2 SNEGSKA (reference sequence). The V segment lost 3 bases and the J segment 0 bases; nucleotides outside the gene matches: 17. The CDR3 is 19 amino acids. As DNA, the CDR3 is TGCAGTGCTAGGACTGGGCAGGCACGTCGCGGGAGCTCCTACAATGAGCAGTTCTTC. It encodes CSARTGQARRGSSYNEQFF.

The CDR3 loop reads CASSPGSGGNEQFF. CDR3 sequence (DNA): TGCGCCAGCAGTCCCGGGTCAGGCGGCAATGAGCAGTTCTTC. V gene TRBV5-1 combines with J gene TRBJ2-1; the D is unclear. CDR3 size: 14 residues. The germline V gene encodes CDR1 SGHRS and CDR2 YFSETQ. V dropped 5 bases and J dropped 6 bases, with 15 bases sitting between them.

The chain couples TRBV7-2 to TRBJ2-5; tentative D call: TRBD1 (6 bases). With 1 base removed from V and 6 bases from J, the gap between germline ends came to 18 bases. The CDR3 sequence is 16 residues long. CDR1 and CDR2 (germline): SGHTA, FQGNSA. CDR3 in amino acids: CASSLDSGHGAKTQYF. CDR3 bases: TGTGCCAGCAGCTTAGATTCGGGACACGGCGCGAAGACCCAGTACTTC.

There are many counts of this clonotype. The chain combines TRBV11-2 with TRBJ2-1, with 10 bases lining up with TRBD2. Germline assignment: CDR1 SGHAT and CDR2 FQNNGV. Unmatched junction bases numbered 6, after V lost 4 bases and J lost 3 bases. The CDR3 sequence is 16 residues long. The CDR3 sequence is CASSSLAGDGYNEQFF. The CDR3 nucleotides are TGTGCCAGCAGCTCCCTAGCGGGAGATGGCTACAATGAGCAGTTCTTC.

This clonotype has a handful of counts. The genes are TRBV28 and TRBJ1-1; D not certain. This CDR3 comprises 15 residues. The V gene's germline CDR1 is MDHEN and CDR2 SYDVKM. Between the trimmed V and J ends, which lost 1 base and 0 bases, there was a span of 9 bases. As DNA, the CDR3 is TGTGCCAGCAGTTTATTCGGCAGATTGAACACTGAAGCTTTCTTT. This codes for CASSLFGRLNTEAFF.

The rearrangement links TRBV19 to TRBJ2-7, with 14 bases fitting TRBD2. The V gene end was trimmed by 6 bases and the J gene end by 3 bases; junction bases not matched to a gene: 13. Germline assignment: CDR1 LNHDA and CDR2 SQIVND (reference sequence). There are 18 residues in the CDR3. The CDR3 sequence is CASSSSGTSGSSIYEQYF. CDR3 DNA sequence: TGTGCCAGTAGCAGCTCCGGGACTAGCGGGAGTAGTATCTACGAGCAGTACTTC.

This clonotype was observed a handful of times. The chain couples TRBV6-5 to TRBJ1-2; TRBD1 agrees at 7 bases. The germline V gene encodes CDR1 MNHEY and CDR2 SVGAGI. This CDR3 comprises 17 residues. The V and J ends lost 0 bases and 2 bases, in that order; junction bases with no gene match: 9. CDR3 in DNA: TGTGCCAGCAGTTACTCGAATTTTCAGGGGGGAAACTATGGCTACACCTTC. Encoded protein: CASSYSNFQGGNYGYTF.